Below, 13 T cell receptor beta chains from the same sample are listed, as sequenced in a study of blood T cell repertoires in COVID-19. Some clones are missing from TCRdb's copy, which holds only in-frame ones; the method was immunoSEQ multiplex PCR. The sample has 280,000 or so clones, roughly 85% seen once; the top ten hold 2% to 3%. Sequenced input: PBMCs or T cells enriched from blood (not recorded which). These TCRs come from a woman aged 50 to 60 who had recovered from COVID-19.

This clone was found a few times. The chain's CDR3 is CASSRQGRGYGYTF. For the CDR3, the DNA is TGTGCCAGCAGTCGTCAGGGGCGAGGCTATGGCTACACCTTC. This sequence joins TRBV6-6 and TRBJ1-2, with D perhaps TRBD1 (6 bases). This CDR3 region has 14 residues. CDR1 is MNHNY, CDR2 SVGAGI, per germline (reference sequence). Deletions cut 5 bases from V and 4 bases from J, with 14 bases between.

The rearrangement joins TRBV30 to TRBJ1-4; TRBD1 matches at 8 bases. This CDR3 spans 14 amino acids. After removal of 2 bases from V and 7 bases from J, the junction contained 6 bases not matched to a gene. The germline gives CDR1 GTSNPN, CDR2 SVGIG (reference sequence). The CDR3 DNA is TGTGCCTGGAGTACGACAGGGGTGATTGAAAAACTGTTTTTT. Its protein is CAWSTTGVIEKLFF. The full variable domain, with the rest looked up from reference TRBV30 and TRBJ1-4, is SQTIHQWPATLVQPVGSPLSLECTVEGTSNPNLYWYRQAAGRGLQLLFYSVGIGQISSEVPQNLSASRPQDRQFILSSKKLLLSDSGFYLCAWSTTGVIEKLFFGSGTQLSVL.

The chain recombines TRBV10-3 with TRBJ2-7; TRBD2 agrees at 11 bases. The trim removed 2 bases at V and 4 bases at J, leaving 16 bases unmatched. Germline loops: CDR1 ENHRY, CDR2 SYGVKD. This CDR3 has 19 residues. The CDR3 coding sequence is TGTGCCATCAGTGAGCTCCCCGGACTAGCGGGCGCGCAACTGTACGAGCAGTACTTC. This translates into CAISELPGLAGAQLYEQYF.

The V gene is TRBV19, the J gene TRBJ1-4; 12 bases map to TRBD1. The V and J ends lost 3 bases and 14 bases, in that order; junction bases with no gene match: 10. The CDR3 runs to 15 residues. From germline, CDR1 is LNHDA and CDR2 SQIVND (reference sequence). CDR3 region: CASSISGTGGYSLFF. The CDR3 nucleotides read TGTGCCAGTAGTATCAGCGGGACAGGGGGCTACAGTCTGTTTTTT.

The CDR3 protein is CSVGGEGQPQHF. The CDR3 DNA sequence: TGCAGCGTTGGCGGGGAAGGCCAGCCCCAGCATTTT. The V gene is TRBV29-1, the J gene TRBJ1-5; no definite D call. The length of the CDR3 is 12 residues. Trimming removed 4 bases from V and 7 bases from J, with 11 bases in between. Germline V gene data show CDR1 as SQVTM and CDR2 as ANQGSEA.

This chain joins TRBV6-5 and TRBJ2-1; 8 bases fit TRBD1. The CDR3 runs 13 residues. The germline CDR1 and CDR2 sequences are MNHEY and SVGAGI. The V segment lost 6 bases and the J segment 9 bases; nucleotides outside the gene matches: 7. This chain's CDR3 is CASRMTGVVEQFF. CDR3 sequence (DNA): TGTGCCAGCAGAATGACAGGGGTTGTTGAGCAGTTCTTC.

The rearrangement uses TRBV6-2 or TRBV6-3 and TRBJ1-1; D not certain. This CDR3 has 15 amino acids. Germline-derived CDR1 and CDR2 are MNHEY and SVGEGT. V was shortened by 5 bases and J by 1 base, with 14 bases between the two germline ends. The CDR3 coding sequence is TGTGCCAGCAGTGACGGAGGTCGCCCGAACACTGAAGCTTTCTTT. Its protein product is CASSDGGRPNTEAFF.

This clone occurred a few times. The chain employs TRBV7-2 and TRBJ1-2, with D tentatively TRBD1 (5 bases). The CDR3 extends over 13 amino acids. Trimming left V 0 bases short and J 8 bases short, with 10 bases between. Germline loops: CDR1 SGHTA, CDR2 FQGNSA. The CDR3 here is CASSLAGTGGYTF. The CDR3 DNA sequence: TGTGCCAGCAGCTTAGCCGGGACTGGAGGCTACACCTTC.

The rearrangement uses TRBV3-1 (or the pseudogene TRBV3-2) and TRBJ2-1, with 8 bases matching TRBD1. The CDR3 totals 14 residues. CDR1 and CDR2 (germline): LGHDT, YNNKEL (reference sequence). V shed 4 bases, J shed 5 bases, and the junction held 4 bases outside the gene matches. The CDR3 DNA sequence: TGTGCCAGCAGCCGACAGACAGGGGACAATGAGCAGTTCTTC. Its translation: CASSRQTGDNEQFF.

The chain recombines TRBV19 with TRBJ1-6, with 7 bases identical to TRBD1. CDR3 length: 13 amino acids. J was trimmed by 8 bases and V by 5 bases; bases with no gene match: 3. Germline V gene lookup returns CDR1 LNHDA and CDR2 SQIVND (reference sequence). This CDR3 reads CASSPTGYSPLHF. The DNA of the CDR3 is TGTGCCAGTAGTCCGACAGGGTATTCACCCCTCCACTTT.

The chain combines TRBV27 with TRBJ2-7; 10 positions match TRBD2. This CDR3 has 13 residues. Germline loops: CDR1 MNHEY, CDR2 SMNVEV (reference sequence). The V gene end was trimmed by 6 bases and the J gene end by 5 bases; junction bases not matched to a gene: 4. The CDR3 DNA reads as TGTGCCAGCAGCCCGAGCGGGAGGGACGAGCAGTACTTC. Residues: CASSPSGRDEQYF.

The chain joins TRBV4-1 to TRBJ2-3; no firm D call. V lost 4 bases and J 4 bases, leaving 3 bases between the germline ends. CDR1 and CDR2 (germline): MGHRA, YSYEKL. This CDR3 has 11 residues. CDR3 sequence: CASSLADTQYF. The CDR3 nucleotides read TGCGCCAGCAGCCTAGCAGATACGCAGTATTTT.

This clone was seen a few times. This rearrangement joins TRBV19 to TRBJ1-2; no reliable D call. CDR3 length: 14 amino acids. Trimming stripped 1 base from V and 0 bases from J, with 6 bases between. CDR1 is LNHDA, CDR2 SQIVND, per germline (reference sequence). DNA of the CDR3: TGTGCCAGTAGTATAGCCAGGACTAACTATGGCTACACCTTC. Translating gives CASSIARTNYGYTF.